This TCR beta chain was documented in a study of T cell repertoires in cytomegalovirus infection. Study details: Indications came from public TCR beta signatures; they pointed to CMV infection and to a matching HLA type. Study conclusions and caveats: Identification of carriers of CMV plus the relevant HLA was achieved through cumulative public TCR beta family frequency.

In TCRdb, the reads were re-called with MiXCR into one record per CDR3 protein. Of 350,000 to 450,000 distinct CDR3 sequences detected, around 18% appear once; the ten largest clones hold under 9%. In this sample, this clonotype turned up many times. No antigen is known for it. Trimming left V 5 bases short and J 2 bases short, with 15 bases between. CDR1 is SGHTA and CDR2 is FQGNSA in the germline V gene. This CDR3 comprises 15 residues. This TCR was sampled from a human donor in good health (CMV status not recorded). Some clones in this sample may be carry-over from other donors' samples. The sequenced sample consisted of PBMCs. V usage is TRBV7-2 and J usage is TRBJ1-2; TRBD1 is a possible D gene (5 bases). CDR3 protein: CASSPRTGTNYGYTF. CDR3 nucleotide sequence: TGTGCCAGCAGCCCCCGCACCGGGACCAACTATGGCTACACCTTC.